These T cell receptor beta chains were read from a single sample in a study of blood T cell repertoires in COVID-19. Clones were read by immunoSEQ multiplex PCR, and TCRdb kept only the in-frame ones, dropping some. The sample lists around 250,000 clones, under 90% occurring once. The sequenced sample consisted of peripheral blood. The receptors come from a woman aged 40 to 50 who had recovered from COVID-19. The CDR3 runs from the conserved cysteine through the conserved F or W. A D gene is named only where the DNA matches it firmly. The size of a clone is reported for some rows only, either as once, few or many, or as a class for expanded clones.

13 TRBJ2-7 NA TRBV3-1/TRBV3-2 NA CASSHAGNYEQYF TGTGCCAGCAGCCATGCGGGAAACTACGAGCAGTACTTC
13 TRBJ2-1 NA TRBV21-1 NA CASRDRGYNEQFF TGTGCCAGCCGGGACAGGGGGTACAATGAGCAGTTCTTC
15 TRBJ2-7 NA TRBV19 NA CASSILGQPLYEQYF TGTGCCAGTAGTATTTTAGGACAGCCTCTCTACGAGCAGTACTTC
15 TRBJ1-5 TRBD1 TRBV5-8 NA CASSLEAGGGPPQHF TGTGCCAGCAGCTTGGAGGCAGGGGGCGGCCCGCCCCAGCATTTT
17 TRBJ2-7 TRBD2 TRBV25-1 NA CASSEGFGGAMGSEQYF TGTGCCAGCAGTGAAGGGTTCGGGGGGGCGATGGGAAGCGAGCAGTACTTC
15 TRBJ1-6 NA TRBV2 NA CATQPGGLGNSPLHF TGTGCCACCCAACCCGGGGGACTGGGCAATTCACCCCTCCACTTT
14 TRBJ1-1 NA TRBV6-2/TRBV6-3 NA CASSYLAGNTEAFF TGTGCCAGCAGTTACTTAGCGGGGAACACTGAAGCTTTCTTT
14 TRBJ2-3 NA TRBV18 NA CASSPGANTDTQYF TGTGCCAGCTCACCAGGGGCAAACACAGATACGCAGTATTTT
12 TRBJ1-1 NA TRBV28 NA CASSLLEGSLFF TGTGCCAGCAGTTTATTGGAGGGGAGTCTTTTCTTT
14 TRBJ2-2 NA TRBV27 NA CASKPDTNTGELFF TGTGCCAGCAAGCCGGACACGAACACCGGGGAGCTGTTTTTT
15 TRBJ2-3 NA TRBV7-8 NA CASSGRGTPTDTQYF TGTGCCAGCAGCGGTAGAGGGACACCCACAGATACGCAGTATTTT
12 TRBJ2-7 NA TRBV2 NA CASKGRVREQYF TGTGCCAGCAAGGGCAGGGTGCGCGAGCAGTACTTC
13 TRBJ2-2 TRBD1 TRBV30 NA CAWSGQGSGELFF TGTGCCTGGTCCGGACAGGGGTCCGGGGAGCTGTTTTTT
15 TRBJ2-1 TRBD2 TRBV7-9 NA CASSLGLAGGYEQFF TGTGCCAGCAGCTTAGGACTAGCGGGAGGGTATGAGCAGTTCTTC
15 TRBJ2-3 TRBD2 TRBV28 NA CASRPSSGHTDTQYF TGTGCCAGCAGGCCCTCTAGCGGCCACACAGATACGCAGTATTTT
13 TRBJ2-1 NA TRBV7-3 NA CASSLIGNNEQFF TGTGCCAGCAGCTTAATCGGGAACAATGAGCAGTTCTTC
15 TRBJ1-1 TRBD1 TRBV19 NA CASAIGPGDSSEAFF TGTGCCAGTGCTATCGGGCCAGGGGACAGCTCTGAAGCTTTCTTT
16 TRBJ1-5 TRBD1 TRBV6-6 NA CASSSRQGVISQPQHF TGTGCCAGCAGTTCCCGACAGGGAGTGATTAGTCAGCCCCAGCATTTT
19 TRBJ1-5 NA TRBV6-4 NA CASTDGRQDPQLRNQPQHF TGTGCCAGCACCGACGGGCGACAGGACCCTCAGCTTCGCAATCAGCCCCAGCATTTT
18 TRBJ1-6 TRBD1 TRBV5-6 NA CASSAGTGVVSYNSPLHF TGTGCCAGCAGCGCGGGGACAGGGGTTGTCTCCTATAATTCACCCCTCCACTTT
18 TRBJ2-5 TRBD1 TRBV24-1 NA CATSDSVTGDISHGTQYF TGTGCCACCAGTGACAGCGTTACAGGGGACATATCTCATGGGACCCAGTACTTC
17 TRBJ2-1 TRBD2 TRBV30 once CAWVLRSGLASYNEQFF TGTGCCTGGGTGCTTCGTTCAGGACTAGCGAGCTACAATGAGCAGTTCTTC
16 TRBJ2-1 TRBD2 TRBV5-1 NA CASSLTSATNGNEQFF TGCGCCAGCAGCTTGACTAGCGCCACGAACGGGAATGAGCAGTTCTTC
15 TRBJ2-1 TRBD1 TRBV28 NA CASSSGQVRENEQFF TGTGCCAGCAGCTCAGGACAGGTTAGGGAAAATGAGCAGTTCTTC
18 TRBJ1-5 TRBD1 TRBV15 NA CATSRAGTGGWGNQPQHF TGTGCCACCAGCAGAGCCGGGACAGGGGGCTGGGGCAATCAGCCCCAGCATTTT
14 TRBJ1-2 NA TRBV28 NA CASSFRGRGDGYTF TGTGCCAGCAGTTTCCGGGGCAGGGGCGACGGCTACACCTTC
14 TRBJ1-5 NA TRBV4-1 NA CASSHRQDNQPQHF TGCGCCAGCAGCCACCGACAGGACAATCAGCCCCAGCATTTT
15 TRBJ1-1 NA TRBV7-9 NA CASSPPRNQGTEAFF TGTGCCAGCAGCCCCCCACGTAACCAGGGGACTGAAGCTTTCTTT
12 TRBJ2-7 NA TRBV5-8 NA CASSGRGYEQYF TGTGCCAGCAGCGGCAGGGGATACGAGCAGTACTTC
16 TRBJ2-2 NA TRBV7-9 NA CASSLTGTADTGELFF TGTGCCAGCAGCTTAACGGGGACTGCCGACACCGGGGAGCTGTTTTTT
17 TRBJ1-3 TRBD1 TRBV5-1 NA CASSLTAGGSSGNTIYF TGCGCCAGCAGCCTCACTGCAGGGGGCTCGTCTGGAAACACCATATATTTT
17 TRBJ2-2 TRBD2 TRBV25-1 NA CASSAGLAVGGTGELFF TGTGCCAGCAGTGCGGGACTAGCGGTAGGAGGCACCGGGGAGCTGTTTTTT
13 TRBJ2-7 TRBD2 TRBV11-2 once CASSLGAGGEQYF TGTGCCAGCAGCTTAGGGGCGGGAGGGGAGCAGTACTTC
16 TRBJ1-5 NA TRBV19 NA CASSMAGGQSGGPQHF TGTGCCAGTAGTATGGCGGGCGGACAGAGCGGGGGGCCCCAGCATTTT
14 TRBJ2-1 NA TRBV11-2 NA CASNRQDNYNEQFF TGTGCCAGCAACCGACAGGACAACTACAATGAGCAGTTCTTC
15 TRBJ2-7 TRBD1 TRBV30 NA CAWSPPTGGSYEQYF TGTGCCTGGAGTCCCCCGACAGGGGGATCCTACGAGCAGTACTTC
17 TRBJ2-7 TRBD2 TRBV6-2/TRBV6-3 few CASSYPQETSGRHEQYF TGTGCCAGCAGTTACCCTCAAGAGACTAGCGGGCGCCACGAGCAGTACTTC
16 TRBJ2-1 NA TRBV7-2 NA CASTWDTLSSYNEQFF TGTGCCAGCACCTGGGACACCTTAAGCTCCTACAATGAGCAGTTCTTC
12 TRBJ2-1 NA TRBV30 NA CAWTVVDNEQFF TGTGCCTGGACCGTAGTGGACAATGAGCAGTTCTTC
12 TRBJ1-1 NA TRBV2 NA CASSRSGREAFF TGTGCCAGCAGTCGGTCGGGGAGAGAAGCTTTCTTT
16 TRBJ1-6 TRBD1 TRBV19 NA CASSTTDRDFNSPLHF TGTGCCAGTAGCACCACGGACAGGGATTTTAATTCACCCCTCCACTTT
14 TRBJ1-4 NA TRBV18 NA CASSPPTTNEKLFF TGTGCCAGCTCTCCACCTACAACTAATGAAAAACTGTTTTTT
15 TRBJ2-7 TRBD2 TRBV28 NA CASSNGGTSSYEQYF TGTGCCAGCAGCAATGGCGGGACTAGCTCCTACGAGCAGTACTTC
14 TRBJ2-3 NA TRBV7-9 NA CASSFLGAADTQYF TGTGCCAGCAGCTTCCTGGGTGCGGCAGATACGCAGTATTTT
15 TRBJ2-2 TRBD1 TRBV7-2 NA CAIKRTGGSAGELFF TGTGCCATCAAGAGAACAGGGGGTTCTGCCGGGGAGCTGTTTTTT
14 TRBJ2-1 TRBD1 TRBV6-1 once CASRGDSSYNEQFF TGTGCCAGCAGGGGGGACAGCTCCTACAATGAGCAGTTCTTC
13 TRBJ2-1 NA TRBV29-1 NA CSVTTDSPVEQFF TGCAGCGTTACGACCGACTCCCCAGTAGAGCAGTTCTTC
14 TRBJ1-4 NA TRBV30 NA CAWSVGRVNEKLFF TGTGCCTGGAGTGTAGGGCGGGTTAATGAAAAACTGTTTTTT
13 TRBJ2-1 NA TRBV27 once CASSLIADNEQFF TGTGCCAGCAGTTTAATAGCGGACAATGAGCAGTTCTTC
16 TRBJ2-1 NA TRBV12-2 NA CASRLADRGAYNEQFF TGTGCAAGTCGCTTAGCAGACAGGGGCGCCTACAATGAGCAGTTCTTC
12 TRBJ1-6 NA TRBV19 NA CASSTQGSPLHF TGTGCCAGTAGCACACAGGGTTCACCCCTCCACTTT
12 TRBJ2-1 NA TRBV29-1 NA CSAGIPDNEQFF TGCAGCGCCGGGATCCCGGACAATGAGCAGTTCTTC
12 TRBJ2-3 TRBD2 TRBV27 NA CASSSGGDTQYF TGTGCCAGCAGTTCCGGGGGGGATACGCAGTATTTT
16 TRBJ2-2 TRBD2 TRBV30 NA CAWRGLAGAGTGELFF TGTGCCTGGAGAGGGCTAGCGGGAGCGGGCACCGGGGAGCTGTTTTTT
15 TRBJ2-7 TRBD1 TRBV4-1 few CASSQGDRGSYEQYF TGCGCCAGCAGCCAAGGGGACAGGGGCTCCTACGAGCAGTACTTC
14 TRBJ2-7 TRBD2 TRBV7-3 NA CASSLVGGAYEQYF TGTGCCAGCAGCTTAGTGGGAGGGGCCTACGAGCAGTACTTC
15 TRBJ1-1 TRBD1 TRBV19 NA CASSHPGQKNTEAFF TGTGCCAGTAGCCATCCGGGACAGAAGAACACTGAAGCTTTCTTT
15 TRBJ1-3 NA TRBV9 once CASSVGINSGNTIYF TGTGCCAGCAGCGTCGGGATTAACTCTGGAAACACCATATATTTT
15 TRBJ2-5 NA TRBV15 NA CATSRDGSPGETQYF TGTGCCACCAGCAGAGACGGGTCTCCAGGGGAGACCCAGTACTTC
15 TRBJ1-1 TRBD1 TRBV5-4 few CASSSAGQGYTEAFF TGTGCCAGCAGCTCCGCGGGACAGGGTTACACTGAAGCTTTCTTT